This T cell receptor beta chain was found in a study of identical twins. Study outcomes and limitations: Carriage of fewer insertions was seen in abundant cord blood beta clonotypes, whereas memory repertoires showed none. The degree of excess twin sharing was weaker in beta out-of-frame sequences.

TCRdb re-called the 5' RACE reads with MiXCR, one entry per CDR3 protein. The sample has around 250,000 distinct CDR3 sequences, under 8.5% seen once. This clonotype was seen only a few times. What it binds is not known. This same sample was also part of a study on T cells expressing NK-cell markers. That study adds: Most of the eight sequenced donors were HCMV-seropositive; one was seronegative.

The specimen was CD8+ T cells sorted from blood. This receptor was identified in a woman aged 18-29 years in good health.

DNA for the CDR3: TGTGCCAGCAGCTTTCCATTACGATACGAGCAGTACTTC. This encodes CASSFPLRYEQYF. This chain connects TRBV7-9 to TRBJ2-7; D unclear. Per the germline V gene, CDR1 is SEHNR and CDR2 is FQNEAQ (reference sequence). With 3 bases removed from V and 4 bases from J, the gap between germline ends came to 10 bases. The CDR3 extends over 13 amino acids.